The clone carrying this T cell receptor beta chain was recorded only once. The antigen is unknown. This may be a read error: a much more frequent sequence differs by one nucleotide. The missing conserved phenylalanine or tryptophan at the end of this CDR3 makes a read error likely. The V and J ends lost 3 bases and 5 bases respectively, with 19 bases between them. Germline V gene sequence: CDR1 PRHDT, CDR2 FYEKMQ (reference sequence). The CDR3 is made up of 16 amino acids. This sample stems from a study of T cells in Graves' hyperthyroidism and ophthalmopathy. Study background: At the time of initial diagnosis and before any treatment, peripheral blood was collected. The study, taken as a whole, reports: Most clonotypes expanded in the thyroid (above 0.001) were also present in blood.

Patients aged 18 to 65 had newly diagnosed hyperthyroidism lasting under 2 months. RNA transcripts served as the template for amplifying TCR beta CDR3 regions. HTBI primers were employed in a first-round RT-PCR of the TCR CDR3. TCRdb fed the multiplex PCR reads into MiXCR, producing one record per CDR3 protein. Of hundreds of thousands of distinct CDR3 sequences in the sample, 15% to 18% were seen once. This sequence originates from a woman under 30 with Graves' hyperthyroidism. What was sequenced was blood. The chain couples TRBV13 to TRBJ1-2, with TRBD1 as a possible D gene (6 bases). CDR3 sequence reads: CASSFSGATFLYGYTL. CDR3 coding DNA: TGTGCCAGCAGCTTTTCAGGGGCCACCTTCCTTTATGGCTACACCCTC.